The rows below give T cell receptor beta chains drawn from one sample of a study of early T cells in non-severe SARS-CoV-2 infection. TCRdb used MiXCR to reprocess the 5' RACE reads, holding one entry per CDR3 protein. Among tens of thousands of distinct CDR3 sequences listed, around 5.2% were seen once. The material sequenced was whole blood. These receptors all stem from an adult who was a healthcare worker with PCR-confirmed SARS-CoV-2 infection or an uninfected control (not recorded which). CDR3s include the opening cysteine and the closing phenylalanine or tryptophan. The order of the fields is CDR3 length, V gene, J gene, clone size, D gene, CDR3 protein, CDR3 DNA. A D gene is named only where the DNA matches it firmly. Size tells how often a clone was seen (once, few, many) or the class of an expanded clone, and some rows leave it out.

12,TRBV2,TRBJ2-5,.,.,CASWANQETQYF,TGTGCCAGCTGGGCCAACCAAGAGACCCAGTACTTC
16,TRBV12-3/TRBV12-4,TRBJ2-2,few,TRBD1,CASSPTRQGNTGELFF,TGTGCCAGCAGTCCCACCAGACAGGGAAACACCGGGGAGCTGTTTTTT
13,TRBV18,TRBJ2-1,few,.,CASSPPAVNEQFF,TGTGCCAGCTCACCCCCTGCGGTCAATGAGCAGTTCTTC
15,TRBV3-1,TRBJ1-4,many,TRBD1,CASSLRGQANEKLFF,TGTGCCAGCAGCCTCAGGGGGCAGGCTAATGAAAAACTGTTTTTT
14,TRBV5-1,TRBJ2-3,many,.,CASSHPGSTDTQYF,TGCGCCAGCAGCCACCCGGGAAGCACAGATACGCAGTATTTT
16,TRBV15,TRBJ1-3,many,.,CATSRDLGAGENTIYF,TGTGCCACCAGCAGAGATCTGGGGGCCGGTGAAAACACCATATATTTT
13,TRBV29-1,TRBJ2-3,few,.,CSVEPEPPNTQYF,TGCAGCGTTGAACCGGAGCCACCTAATACGCAGTATTTT
14,TRBV5-1,TRBJ1-1,many,.,CASSLTDRNTEAFF,TGCGCCAGCAGCTTGACCGACCGCAACACTGAAGCTTTCTTT
15,TRBV27,TRBJ1-4,few,.,CASSSHRTTNEKLFF,TGTGCCAGCAGTTCCCACAGAACAACTAATGAAAAACTGTTTTTT
15,TRBV12-3/TRBV12-4,TRBJ1-1,.,.,CASSPRGHLNTEAFF,TGTGCCAGCAGCCCACGTGGACATTTGAACACTGAAGCTTTCTTT
12,TRBV29-1,TRBJ1-4,many,TRBD1,CSVEQGVEKLFF,TGCAGCGTTGAGCAGGGGGTGGAAAAACTGTTTTTT
13,TRBV20-1,TRBJ2-3,many,.,CSARSPVGDTQYF,TGCAGTGCTAGAAGTCCGGTAGGGGATACGCAGTATTTT
14,TRBV20-1,TRBJ1-6,.,.,CSAGGSSYNPPLHF,TGCAGTGCTGGGGGGAGCTCCTATAATCCACCCCTCCACTTT
15,TRBV20-1,TRBJ2-2,.,TRBD1,CSAPSQGRITGELFF,TGCAGTGCTCCCTCACAGGGGAGAATCACCGGGGAGCTGTTTTTT
14,TRBV20-1,TRBJ2-7,many,TRBD2,CSARALAGTYEQYF,TGCAGTGCTAGAGCACTAGCGGGGACCTACGAGCAGTACTTC
13,TRBV9,TRBJ2-7,many,.,CASSVDLLGEQYF,TGTGCCAGCAGCGTAGATCTGCTTGGCGAGCAGTACTTC
13,TRBV3-1,TRBJ1-2,many,.,CASSQARVAGYTF,TGTGCCAGCAGCCAAGCACGAGTTGCGGGCTACACCTTC
12,TRBV12-3/TRBV12-4,TRBJ1-1,.,.,CASSPGGIEAFF,TGTGCCAGCAGTCCCGGGGGAATTGAAGCTTTCTTT
16,TRBV4-3,TRBJ1-2,.,.,CASSQDAGKANYGYTF,TGCGCCAGCAGCCAAGATGCCGGTAAAGCTAACTATGGCTACACCTTC
17,TRBV24-1,TRBJ2-3,many,TRBD2,CATSDSGLAVLTDTQYF,TGTGCCACCAGTGATTCGGGACTAGCGGTTCTCACAGATACGCAGTATTTT
14,TRBV7-9,TRBJ1-2,.,.,CASSSLRQGGGYTF,TGTGCCAGCAGCTCCTTGAGGCAGGGCGGAGGCTACACCTTC
13,TRBV6-1,TRBJ1-1,few,.,CASSEWGGGVAFF,TGTGCCAGCAGTGAATGGGGGGGCGGGGTAGCTTTCTTT
15,TRBV29-1,TRBJ2-1,.,.,CSASRPTPQVNEQFF,TGCAGCGCCTCCCGTCCCACCCCACAGGTAAATGAGCAGTTCTTC
12,TRBV29-1,TRBJ2-3,many,.,CSVGRIGDTQYF,TGCAGCGTTGGCCGGATAGGAGATACGCAGTATTTT
15,TRBV6-5,TRBJ1-1,many,.,CASRSQGTMNTEAFF,TGTGCCAGCAGGTCGCAGGGGACTATGAACACTGAAGCTTTCTTT
15,TRBV24-1,TRBJ1-3,many,TRBD1,CATSDTGQGSDTIYF,TGTGCCACCAGTGATACCGGACAGGGTTCGGACACCATATATTTT
19,TRBV20-1,TRBJ2-2,.,TRBD2,CSARDRPGLAGGFIGELFF,TGCAGTGCTAGAGATCGTCCGGGACTAGCGGGGGGTTTTATCGGGGAGCTGTTTTTT
15,TRBV15,TRBJ2-1,few,TRBD1,CATSRSGQGDHEQFF,TGTGCCACCAGCAGATCGGGACAGGGGGACCATGAGCAGTTCTTC
17,TRBV7-2,TRBJ2-7,many,.,CASSLLDLPIGSYEQYF,TGTGCCAGCAGCTTACTAGACCTCCCCATCGGGTCCTACGAGCAGTACTTC
13,TRBV7-2,TRBJ1-6,many,.,CASSAIPESPLHF,TGTGCCAGCAGCGCAATTCCAGAGTCACCCCTCCACTTT
16,TRBV7-6,TRBJ2-7,.,TRBD1,CASSRRRQGSFDEQYF,TGTGCCAGCAGCCGCCGTCGACAGGGCTCCTTCGACGAGCAGTACTTC
13,TRBV7-9,TRBJ2-1,few,.,CASSDASRGEQFF,TGTGCCAGCAGCGACGCCTCACGCGGGGAGCAGTTCTTC
15,TRBV6-6,TRBJ1-2,many,TRBD1,CASSYRDREHYGYTF,TGTGCCAGCAGTTACCGGGACAGGGAGCACTATGGCTACACCTTC
16,TRBV5-1,TRBJ2-3,.,.,CASSLANAASTDTQYF,TGCGCCAGCAGCTTGGCCAACGCCGCTAGCACAGATACGCAGTATTTT
12,TRBV7-3,TRBJ2-3,many,TRBD2,CASSRESGAQYF,TGTGCCAGCAGCAGGGAAAGCGGGGCCCAGTATTTT
13,TRBV7-6,TRBJ2-3,many,.,CASSLARADTQYF,TGTGCCAGCAGCTTAGCGCGGGCGGATACGCAGTATTTT
14,TRBV7-2,TRBJ2-7,few,TRBD1,CASSQGTGLREQYF,TGTGCCAGCAGCCAAGGGACAGGGCTGAGAGAGCAGTACTTC
14,TRBV5-1,TRBJ2-7,many,.,CASSFSQGGHEQYF,TGCGCCAGCAGCTTCTCGCAGGGTGGTCACGAGCAGTACTTC
15,TRBV9,TRBJ1-1,few,TRBD1,CASSLLRGGDTEAFF,TGTGCCAGCAGCCTCCTCAGGGGGGGTGACACTGAAGCTTTCTTT
14,TRBV10-2,TRBJ2-3,many,TRBD1,CASGTGVGTDTQYF,TGCGCCAGCGGCACAGGGGTTGGCACAGATACGCAGTATTTT
12,TRBV24-1,TRBJ2-1,many,TRBD2,CATSDWGGEQFF,TGTGCCACCAGTGATTGGGGGGGTGAGCAGTTCTTC
12,TRBV29-1,TRBJ2-7,many,.,CSVWDGPYEQYF,TGCAGCGTCTGGGACGGCCCCTACGAGCAGTACTTC
16,TRBV3-1,TRBJ2-1,.,TRBD2,CASSLKASGRGNEQFF,TGTGCCAGCAGCCTCAAGGCTAGCGGGAGGGGGAATGAGCAGTTCTTC
14,TRBV27,TRBJ1-1,many,.,CASSPTGMNTEAFF,TGTGCCAGCAGCCCGACAGGCATGAACACTGAAGCTTTCTTT
15,TRBV15,TRBJ1-5,many,.,CATSRVLRPNQPQHF,TGTGCCACCAGCAGGGTACTAAGACCGAATCAGCCCCAGCATTTT
17,TRBV7-9,TRBJ1-2,many,TRBD1,CASSLTPRGQAADGYTF,TGTGCCAGCAGCCTAACTCCTCGGGGACAGGCTGCAGATGGCTACACCTTC
14,TRBV5-1,TRBJ1-4,.,.,CASSPGEAGEKLFF,TGCGCCAGCAGCCCCGGGGAGGCCGGGGAAAAACTGTTTTTT
14,TRBV5-1,TRBJ2-2,few,.,CASHRDTGTGELFF,TGCGCCAGCCACCGGGACACCGGAACCGGGGAGCTGTTTTTT
14,TRBV5-1,TRBJ1-1,many,.,CASSLAGGETEAFF,TGCGCCAGCAGCTTGGCCGGGGGCGAGACTGAAGCTTTCTTT
15,TRBV20-1,TRBJ2-7,many,TRBD2,CSARVLGSGAKEQYF,TGCAGTGCTAGAGTCTTAGGTAGCGGGGCTAAGGAGCAGTACTTC
16,TRBV6-5,TRBJ2-3,.,.,CASSYRRLAQGDTQYF,TGTGCCAGCAGTTACAGGCGGCTAGCGCAAGGAGATACGCAGTATTTT
14,TRBV10-3,TRBJ2-1,many,TRBD2,CAISDPSGNVEQFF,TGTGCCATCAGTGATCCTAGCGGGAACGTTGAGCAGTTCTTC
13,TRBV11-3,TRBJ2-1,few,.,CASSLESYNEQFF,TGTGCCAGCAGCTTAGAGAGTTACAATGAGCAGTTCTTC
15,TRBV10-2,TRBJ1-3,many,TRBD1,CASCLTGGPGNTIYF,TGCGCCAGCTGCTTGACAGGGGGACCTGGAAACACCATATATTTT